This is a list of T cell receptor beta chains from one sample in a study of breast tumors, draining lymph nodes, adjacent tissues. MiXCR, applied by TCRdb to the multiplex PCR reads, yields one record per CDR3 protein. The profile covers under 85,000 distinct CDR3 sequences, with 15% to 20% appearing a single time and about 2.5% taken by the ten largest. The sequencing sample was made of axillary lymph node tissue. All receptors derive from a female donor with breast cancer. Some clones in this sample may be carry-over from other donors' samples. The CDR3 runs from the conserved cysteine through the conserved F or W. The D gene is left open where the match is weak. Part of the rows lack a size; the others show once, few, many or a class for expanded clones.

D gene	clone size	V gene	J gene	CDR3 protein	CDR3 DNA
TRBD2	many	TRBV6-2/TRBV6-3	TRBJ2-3	CASRPTGTSGSTQYF	TGTGCCAGCAGGCCGACTGGGACTAGCGGGAGTACGCAGTATTTT
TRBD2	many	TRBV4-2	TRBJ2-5	CASSQVEAGYQETQYF	TGTGCCAGCAGCCAAGTGGAAGCGGGGTACCAAGAGACCCAGTACTTC
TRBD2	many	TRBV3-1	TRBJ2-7	CASSQDRGGSYEQYF	TGTGCCAGCAGCCAAGATAGGGGAGGGTCCTACGAGCAGTACTTC
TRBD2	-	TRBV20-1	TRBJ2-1	CSERLADYNDQFF	TGCAGTGAGAGACTAGCGGATTACAATGATCAGTTCTTC
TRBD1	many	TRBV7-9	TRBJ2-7	CASSLSIGTGDYEQYF	TGTGCCAGCAGCTTATCAATCGGGACAGGGGACTACGAGCAGTACTTC
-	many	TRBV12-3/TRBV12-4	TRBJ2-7	CASSSGGSTYEQYF	TGTGCCAGCAGTTCCGGAGGGTCAACTTACGAGCAGTACTTC
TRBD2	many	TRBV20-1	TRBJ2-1	CSARPLLAGGYNEQFF	TGCAGTGCTAGACCCCTTTTAGCGGGAGGCTACAATGAGCAGTTCTTC
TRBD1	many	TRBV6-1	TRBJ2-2	CASGTGAGELFF	TGTGCCAGTGGGACAGGGGCCGGGGAGCTGTTTTTT
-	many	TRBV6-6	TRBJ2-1	CASSYSEGGAEQFF	TGTGCCAGCAGTTACTCGGAAGGGGGTGCTGAGCAGTTCTTC
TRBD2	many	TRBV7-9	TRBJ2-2	CASSLWVGTSSIGELFF	TGTGCCAGCAGCTTATGGGTCGGGACTAGCAGTATCGGGGAGCTGTTTTTT
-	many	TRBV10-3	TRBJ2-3	CAIEGGTDTQYF	TGTGCCATCGAGGGGGGCACAGATACGCAGTATTTT
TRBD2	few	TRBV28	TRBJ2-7	CASRSTSGAYEQYF	TGTGCCAGCAGGTCTACTAGCGGGGCCTACGAGCAGTACTTC
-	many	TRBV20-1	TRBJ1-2	CSAPVDRGGPYGYTF	TGCAGTGCTCCGGTTGATCGGGGCGGACCGTATGGCTACACCTTC
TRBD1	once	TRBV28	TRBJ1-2	CASSLTGAGGIYGYTF	TGTGCCAGCAGCCTGACCGGGGCAGGGGGTATCTATGGCTACACCTTC
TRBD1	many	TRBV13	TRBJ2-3	CASSKRQGGITDTQYF	TGTGCCAGCAGCAAACGACAGGGTGGGATTACAGATACGCAGTATTTT
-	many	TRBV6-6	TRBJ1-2	CASSYSQGNYGYTF	TGTGCCAGCAGTTACAGTCAGGGCAACTATGGCTACACCTTC
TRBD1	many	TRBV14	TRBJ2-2	CASSQGDSGELFF	TGTGCCAGCAGCCAAGGGGACAGCGGGGAGCTGTTTTTT
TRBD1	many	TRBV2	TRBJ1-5	CASSVSGTGGNQPQHF	TGTGCCAGCAGTGTCTCCGGGACAGGGGGCAATCAGCCCCAGCATTTT
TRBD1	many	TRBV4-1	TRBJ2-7	CASSRLGQKSYEQYF	TGCGCCAGCAGCAGATTGGGACAGAAGTCCTACGAGCAGTACTTC
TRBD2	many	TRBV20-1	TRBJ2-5	CSAILAGETQYF	TGCAGTGCTATCCTAGCGGGAGAGACCCAGTACTTC
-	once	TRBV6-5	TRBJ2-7	CASSYGGTGSSYEQYF	TGTGCCAGCAGTTACGGGGGGACGGGGAGCTCCTACGAGCAGTACTTC
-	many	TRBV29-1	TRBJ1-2	CSARGGPRLANYGYTF	TGCAGCGCCCGGGGAGGCCCCCGGTTAGCTAACTATGGCTACACCTTC